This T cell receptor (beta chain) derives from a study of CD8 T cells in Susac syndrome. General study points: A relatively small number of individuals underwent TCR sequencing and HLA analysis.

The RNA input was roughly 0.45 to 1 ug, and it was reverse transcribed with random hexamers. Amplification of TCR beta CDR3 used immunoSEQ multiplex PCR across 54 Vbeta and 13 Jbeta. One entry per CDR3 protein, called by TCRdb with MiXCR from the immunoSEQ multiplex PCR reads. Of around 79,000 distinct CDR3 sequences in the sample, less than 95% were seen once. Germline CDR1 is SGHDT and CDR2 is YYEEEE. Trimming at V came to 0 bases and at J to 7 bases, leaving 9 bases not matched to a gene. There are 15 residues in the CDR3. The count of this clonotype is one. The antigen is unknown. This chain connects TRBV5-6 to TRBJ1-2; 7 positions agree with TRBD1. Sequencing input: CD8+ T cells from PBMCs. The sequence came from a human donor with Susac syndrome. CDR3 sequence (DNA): TGTGCCAGCAGCTTGGGGACGGGACAGTCCTGTGGCTACACCTTC. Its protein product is CASSLGTGQSCGYTF.